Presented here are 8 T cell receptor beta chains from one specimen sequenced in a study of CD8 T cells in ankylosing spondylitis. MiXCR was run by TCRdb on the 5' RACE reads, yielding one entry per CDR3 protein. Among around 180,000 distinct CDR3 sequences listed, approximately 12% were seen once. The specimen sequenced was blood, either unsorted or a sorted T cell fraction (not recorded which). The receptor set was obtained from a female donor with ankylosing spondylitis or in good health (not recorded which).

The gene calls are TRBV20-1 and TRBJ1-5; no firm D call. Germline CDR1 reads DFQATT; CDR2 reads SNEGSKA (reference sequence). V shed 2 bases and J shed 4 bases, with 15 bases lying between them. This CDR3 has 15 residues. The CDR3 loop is CSARTSWGANQPQHF. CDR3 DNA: TGCAGTGCTAGAACCTCGTGGGGAGCAAATCAGCCCCAGCATTTT.

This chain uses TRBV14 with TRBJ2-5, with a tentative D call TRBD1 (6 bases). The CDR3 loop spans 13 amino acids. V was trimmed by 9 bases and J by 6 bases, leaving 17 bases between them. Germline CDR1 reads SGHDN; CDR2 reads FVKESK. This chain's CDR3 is CASRHGDTQTQYF. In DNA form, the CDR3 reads TGTGCCAGTCGACATGGGGACACTCAGACCCAGTACTTC.

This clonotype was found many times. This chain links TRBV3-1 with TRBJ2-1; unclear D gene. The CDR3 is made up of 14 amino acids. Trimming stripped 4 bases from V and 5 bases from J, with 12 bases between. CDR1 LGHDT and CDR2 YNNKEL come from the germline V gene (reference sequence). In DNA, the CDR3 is TGTGCCAGCAGCCTACCAGCATTTCACAATGAGCAGTTCTTC. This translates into CASSLPAFHNEQFF.

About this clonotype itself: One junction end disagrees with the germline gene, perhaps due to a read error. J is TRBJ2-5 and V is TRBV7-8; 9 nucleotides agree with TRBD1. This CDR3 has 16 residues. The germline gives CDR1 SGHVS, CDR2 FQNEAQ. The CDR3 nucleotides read TGTGCCGGCAGCTTAGGCGGGACAGGGCCCCAAGAGACCCAGTACTTC. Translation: CAGSLGGTGPQETQYF.

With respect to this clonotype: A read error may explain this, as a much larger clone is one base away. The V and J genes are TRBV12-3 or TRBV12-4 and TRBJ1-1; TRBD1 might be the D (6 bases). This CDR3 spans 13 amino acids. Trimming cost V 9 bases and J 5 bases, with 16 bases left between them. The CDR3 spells CARSRKGGTEAFF. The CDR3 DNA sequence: TGTGCCAGGAGTCGAAAGGGGGGTACTGAAGCTTTCTTT.

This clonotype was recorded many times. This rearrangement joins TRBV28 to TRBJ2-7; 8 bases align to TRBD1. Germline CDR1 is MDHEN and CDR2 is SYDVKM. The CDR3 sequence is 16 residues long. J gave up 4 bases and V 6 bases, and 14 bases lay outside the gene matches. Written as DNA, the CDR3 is TGTGCCAGCAGGAAGACTCGCGGCAGGGGGCGATACGAGCAGTACTTC. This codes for CASRKTRGRGRYEQYF.

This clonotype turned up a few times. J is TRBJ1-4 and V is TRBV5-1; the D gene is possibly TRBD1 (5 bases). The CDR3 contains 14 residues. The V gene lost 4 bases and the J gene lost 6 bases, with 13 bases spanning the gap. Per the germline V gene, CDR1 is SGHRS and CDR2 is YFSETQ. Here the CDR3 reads CASSPQGRDEKLFF. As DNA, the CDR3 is TGCGCCAGCAGCCCTCAGGGTCGGGATGAAAAACTGTTTTTT.

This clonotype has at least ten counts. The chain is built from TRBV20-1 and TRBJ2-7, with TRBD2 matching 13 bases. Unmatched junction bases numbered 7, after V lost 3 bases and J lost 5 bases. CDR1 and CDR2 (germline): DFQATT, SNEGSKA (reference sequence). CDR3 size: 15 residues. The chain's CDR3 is CSARVTSGRLDEQYF. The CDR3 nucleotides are TGCAGTGCTAGGGTGACTAGCGGGAGGTTAGACGAGCAGTACTTC.